One and the same sample provided the 6 T cell receptor beta chains below, sequenced in a study of T cells in localized non-small cell lung cancer. This table comes from immunoSEQ multiplex PCR, and its TCRdb copy is limited to in-frame clones, with some not included. The sample has around 45,000 clones, about 88% seen once. The sequenced sample was PBMCs, obtained before any cancer treatment. Receptor source: a man aged 40-75 years with stage II lung adenocarcinoma.

The chain joins TRBV29-1 to TRBJ2-3; D gene uncertain. The germline V gene has CDR1 SQVTM and CDR2 ANQGSEA. CDR3 length: 16 amino acids. V lost 4 bases to trimming and J lost 3 bases, with 20 bases between them. The CDR3 here is CSVGTEETLLTDTQYF. CDR3 nucleotides: TGCAGCGTTGGAACCGAGGAAACTCTCTTGACAGATACGCAGTATTTT.

The rearrangement joins TRBV12-5 to TRBJ1-2, with D uncertain. Looked up from germline, CDR1 is LGHNT and CDR2 is FRNRAP. V dropped 3 bases and J dropped 6 bases, with 14 bases sitting between them. This CDR3 contains 14 residues. The CDR3 is CASGFGVSIDGYTF. The CDR3 region has the DNA TGTGCTAGTGGTTTTGGGGTCTCGATTGATGGCTACACCTTC.

The chain has TRBV10-3 and TRBJ2-7; weak D call: TRBD1 (7 bases). There are 13 residues in the CDR3. Germline loops: CDR1 ENHRY, CDR2 SYGVKD. Trimming removed 4 bases from V and 4 bases from J, with 11 bases in between. This CDR3 reads CAISVQGRYEQYF. The CDR3 coding sequence is TGTGCCATCAGTGTACAGGGGAGGTACGAGCAGTACTTC.

V gene TRBV5-1 combines with J gene TRBJ2-3; the match to TRBD2 covers 15 bases. Germline assignment: CDR1 SGHRS and CDR2 YFSETQ. With V trimmed by 3 bases and J by 5 bases, 1 base remained unmatched. This CDR3 has 15 residues. The DNA for the CDR3 is TGCGCCAGCAGCTCGGGACTAGCGGGGGGAGATACGCAGTATTTT. This translates into CASSSGLAGGDTQYF.

This rearrangement joins TRBV6-1 to TRBJ2-3, with D perhaps assigned TRBD1 or TRBD2 (5 bases each). With 4 bases removed from V and 3 bases from J, the gap between germline ends came to 14 bases. The CDR3 sequence is 15 residues long. CDR1 MNHNS and CDR2 SASEGT come from the germline V gene. CDR3 bases: TGTGCCAGCAGTGGGGGGAGCGGTGATACAGATACGCAGTATTTT. Protein: CASSGGSGDTDTQYF.

This clone was observed once. CDR3 in amino acids: CASGLPRGVEVVEQFF. The CDR3 DNA follows: TGTGCTAGTGGTTTGCCCCGCGGGGTAGAAGTGGTCGAGCAGTTCTTC. This chain joins TRBV12-5 and TRBJ2-1; D perhaps matches TRBD2 (6 bases). V dropped 2 bases and J dropped 10 bases, with 21 bases sitting between them. Germline V gene data show CDR1 as LGHNT and CDR2 as FRNRAP. This CDR3 region has 16 residues.